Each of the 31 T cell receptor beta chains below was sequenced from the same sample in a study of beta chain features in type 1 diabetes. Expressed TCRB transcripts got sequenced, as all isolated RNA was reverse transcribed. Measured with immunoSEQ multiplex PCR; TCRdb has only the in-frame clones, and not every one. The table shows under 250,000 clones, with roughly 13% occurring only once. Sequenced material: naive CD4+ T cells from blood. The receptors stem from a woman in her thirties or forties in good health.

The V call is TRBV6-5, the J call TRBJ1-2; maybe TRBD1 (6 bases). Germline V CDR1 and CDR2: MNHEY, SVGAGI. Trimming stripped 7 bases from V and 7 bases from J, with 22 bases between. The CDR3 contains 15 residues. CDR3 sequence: CASKIRDTQASGYTF. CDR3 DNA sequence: TGTGCCAGCAAAATCCGGGACACCCAAGCGAGTGGCTACACCTTC.

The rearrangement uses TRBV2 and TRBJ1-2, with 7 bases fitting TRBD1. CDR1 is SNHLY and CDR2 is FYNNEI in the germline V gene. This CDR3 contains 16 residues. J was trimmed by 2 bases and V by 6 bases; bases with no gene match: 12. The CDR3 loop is CASRNPATGLNYGYTF. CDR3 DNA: TGTGCCAGCAGGAATCCCGCGACAGGGCTGAACTATGGCTACACCTTC.

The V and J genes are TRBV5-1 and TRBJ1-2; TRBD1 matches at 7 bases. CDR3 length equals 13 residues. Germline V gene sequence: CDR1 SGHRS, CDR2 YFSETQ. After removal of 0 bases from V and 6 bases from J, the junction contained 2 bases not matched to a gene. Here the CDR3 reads CASSLEGANGYTF. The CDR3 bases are TGCGCCAGCAGCTTGGAGGGGGCAAATGGCTACACCTTC.

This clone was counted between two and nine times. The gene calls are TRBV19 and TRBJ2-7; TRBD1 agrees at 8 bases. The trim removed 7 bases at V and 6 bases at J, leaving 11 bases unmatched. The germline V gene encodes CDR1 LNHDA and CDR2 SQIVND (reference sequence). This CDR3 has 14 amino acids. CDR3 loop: CASTGDRLFGEQYF. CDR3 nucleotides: TGTGCCAGTACCGGGGACAGGTTATTTGGCGAGCAGTACTTC.

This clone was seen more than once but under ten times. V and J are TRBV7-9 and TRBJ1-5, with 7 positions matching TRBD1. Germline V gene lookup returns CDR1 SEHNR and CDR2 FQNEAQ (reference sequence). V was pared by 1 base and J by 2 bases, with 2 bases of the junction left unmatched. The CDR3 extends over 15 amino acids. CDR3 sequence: CASSLDRGGNQPQHF. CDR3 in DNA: TGTGCCAGCAGCTTAGACAGGGGAGGCAATCAGCCCCAGCATTTT.

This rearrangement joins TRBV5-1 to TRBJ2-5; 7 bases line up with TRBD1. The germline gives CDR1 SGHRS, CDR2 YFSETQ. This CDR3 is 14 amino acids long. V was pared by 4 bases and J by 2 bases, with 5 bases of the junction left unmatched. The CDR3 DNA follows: TGCGCCAGCAGCCCTACGGGACAGCAAGAGACCCAGTACTTC. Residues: CASSPTGQQETQYF.

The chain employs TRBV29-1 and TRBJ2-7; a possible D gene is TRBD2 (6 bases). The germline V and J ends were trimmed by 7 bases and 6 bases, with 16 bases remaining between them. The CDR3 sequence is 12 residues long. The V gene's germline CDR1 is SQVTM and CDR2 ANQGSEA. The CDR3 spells CSASGLSSEQYF. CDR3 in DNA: TGCAGCGCCTCGGGACTTTCGAGCGAGCAGTACTTC.

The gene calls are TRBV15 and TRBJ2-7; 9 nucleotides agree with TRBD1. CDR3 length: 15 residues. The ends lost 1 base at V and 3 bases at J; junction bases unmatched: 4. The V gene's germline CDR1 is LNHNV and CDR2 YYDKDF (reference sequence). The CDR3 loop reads CATSRVPGQGYEQYF. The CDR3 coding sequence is TGTGCCACCAGCAGAGTCCCGGGACAGGGCTACGAGCAGTACTTC.

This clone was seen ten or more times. The CDR3 DNA reads as TGTGCCAGCAGCTTCCGACAGGGAGCGCAGTATTTT. Protein product: CASSFRQGAQYF. The V gene is TRBV7-2, the J gene TRBJ2-3, with 7 bases that match TRBD1. V trimming: 3 bases; J trimming: 10 bases; junction bases outside the gene matches: 4. The CDR3 sequence is 12 residues long. Germline values: CDR1 SGHTA, CDR2 FQGNSA.

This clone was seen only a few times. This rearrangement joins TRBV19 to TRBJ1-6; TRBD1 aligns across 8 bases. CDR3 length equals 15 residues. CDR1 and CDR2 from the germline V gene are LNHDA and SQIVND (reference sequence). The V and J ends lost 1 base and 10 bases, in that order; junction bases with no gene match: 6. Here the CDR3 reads CASSIVATGVSPLHF. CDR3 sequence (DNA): TGTGCCAGTAGTATAGTGGCGACAGGGGTATCACCCCTCCACTTT. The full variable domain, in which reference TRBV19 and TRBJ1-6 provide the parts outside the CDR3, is DGGITQSPKYLFRKEGQNVTLSCEQNLNHDAMYWYRQDPGQGLRLIYYSQIVNDFQKGDIAEGYSVSREKKESFPLTVTSAQKNPTAFYLCASSIVATGVSPLHFGNGTRLTVT.

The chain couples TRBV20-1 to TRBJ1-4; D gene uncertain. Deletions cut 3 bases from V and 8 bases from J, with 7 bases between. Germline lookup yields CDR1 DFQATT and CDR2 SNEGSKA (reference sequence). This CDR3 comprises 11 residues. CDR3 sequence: CSASLGEKLFF. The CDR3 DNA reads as TGCAGTGCTAGTCTGGGCGAAAAACTGTTTTTT.

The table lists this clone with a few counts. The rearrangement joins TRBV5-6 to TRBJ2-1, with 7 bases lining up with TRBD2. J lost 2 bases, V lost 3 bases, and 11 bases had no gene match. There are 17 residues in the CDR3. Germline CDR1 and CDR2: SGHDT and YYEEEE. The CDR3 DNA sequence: TGTGCCAGCAGCTCGGCCGTTCGCGGACTAGCCTACAATGAGCAGTTCTTC. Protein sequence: CASSSAVRGLAYNEQFF.

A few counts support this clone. The chain's CDR3 is CASSRQNTEAFF. The CDR3 DNA reads as TGTGCCAGCAGCAGACAGAACACTGAAGCTTTCTTT. The chain joins TRBV6-1 to TRBJ1-1; D not certain. Trimming took off 6 bases at V and 1 base at J, with 6 bases between the two ends. Germline lookup yields CDR1 MNHNS and CDR2 SASEGT. This CDR3 is built from 12 residues.

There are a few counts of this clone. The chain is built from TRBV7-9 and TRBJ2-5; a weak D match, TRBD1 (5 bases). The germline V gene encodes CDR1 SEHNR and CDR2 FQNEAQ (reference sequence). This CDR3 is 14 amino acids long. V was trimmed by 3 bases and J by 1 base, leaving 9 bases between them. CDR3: CASSFGHAQETQYF. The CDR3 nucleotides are TGTGCCAGCAGCTTTGGACACGCCCAAGAGACCCAGTACTTC. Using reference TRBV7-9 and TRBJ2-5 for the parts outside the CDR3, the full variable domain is DTGVSQNPRHKITKRGQNVTFRCDPISEHNRLYWYRQTLGQGPEFLTYFQNEAQLEKSRLLSDRFSAERPKGSFSTLEIQRTEQGDSAMYLCASSFGHAQETQYFGPGTRLLVL.

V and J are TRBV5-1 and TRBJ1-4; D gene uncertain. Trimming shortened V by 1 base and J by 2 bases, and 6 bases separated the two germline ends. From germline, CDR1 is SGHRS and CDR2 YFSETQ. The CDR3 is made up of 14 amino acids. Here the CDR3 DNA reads TGCGCCAGCAGCTTGTCGGGGACTAATGAAAAACTGTTTTTT. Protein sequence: CASSLSGTNEKLFF.

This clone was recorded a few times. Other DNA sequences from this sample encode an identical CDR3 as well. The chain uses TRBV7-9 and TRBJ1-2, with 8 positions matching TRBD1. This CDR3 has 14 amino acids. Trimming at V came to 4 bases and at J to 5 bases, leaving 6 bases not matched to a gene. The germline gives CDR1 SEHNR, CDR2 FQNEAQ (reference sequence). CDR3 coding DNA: TGTGCCAGCAGCTCCGACAGGGGTAATTATGGCTACACCTTC. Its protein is CASSSDRGNYGYTF.

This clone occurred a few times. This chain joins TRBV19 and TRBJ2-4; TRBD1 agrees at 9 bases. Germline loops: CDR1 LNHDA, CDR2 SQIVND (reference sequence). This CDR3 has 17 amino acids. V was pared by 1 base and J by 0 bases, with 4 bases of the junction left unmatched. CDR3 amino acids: CASSIGGTGRAKNIQYF. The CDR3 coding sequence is TGTGCCAGTAGTATAGGGGGGACAGGGAGAGCCAAAAACATTCAGTACTTC.

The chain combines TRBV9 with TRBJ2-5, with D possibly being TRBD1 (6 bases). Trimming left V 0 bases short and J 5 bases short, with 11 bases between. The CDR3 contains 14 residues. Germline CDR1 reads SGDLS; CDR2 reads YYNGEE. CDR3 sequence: CASSVDTGIETQYF. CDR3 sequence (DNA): TGTGCCAGCAGCGTAGATACAGGGATCGAGACCCAGTACTTC.

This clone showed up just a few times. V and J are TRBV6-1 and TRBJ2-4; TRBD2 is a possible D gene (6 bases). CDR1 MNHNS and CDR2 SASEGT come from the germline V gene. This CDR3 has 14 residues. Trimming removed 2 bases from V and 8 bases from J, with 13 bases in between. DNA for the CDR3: TGTGCCAGCAGTGAACGGCGGGACGCGCACATTCAGTACTTC. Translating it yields CASSERRDAHIQYF.

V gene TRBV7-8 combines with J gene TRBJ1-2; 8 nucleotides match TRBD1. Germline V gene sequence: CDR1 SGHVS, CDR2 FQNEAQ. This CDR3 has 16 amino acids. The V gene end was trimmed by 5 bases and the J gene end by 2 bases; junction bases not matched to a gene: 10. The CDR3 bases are TGTGCCAGCAGCCCGTCGACAGGGGTAGGAAACTATGGCTACACCTTC. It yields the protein CASSPSTGVGNYGYTF.

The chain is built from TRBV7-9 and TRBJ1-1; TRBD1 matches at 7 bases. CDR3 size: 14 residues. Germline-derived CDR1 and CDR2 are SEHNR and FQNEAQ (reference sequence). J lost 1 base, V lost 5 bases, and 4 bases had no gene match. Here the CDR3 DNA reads TGTGCCAGCAGCCTCGGGACAGCGAACACTGAAGCTTTCTTT. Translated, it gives CASSLGTANTEAFF.

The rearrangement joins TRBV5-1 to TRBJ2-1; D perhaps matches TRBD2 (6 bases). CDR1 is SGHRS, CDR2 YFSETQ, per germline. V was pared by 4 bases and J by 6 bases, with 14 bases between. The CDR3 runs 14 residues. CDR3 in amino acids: CASSRVEGFNEQFF. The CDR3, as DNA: TGCGCCAGCAGCCGCGTGGAGGGTTTCAATGAGCAGTTCTTC. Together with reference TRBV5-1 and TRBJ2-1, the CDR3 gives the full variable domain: KAGVTQTPRYLIKTRGQQVTLSCSPISGHRSVSWYQQTPGQGLQFLFEYFSETQRNKGNFPGRFSGRQFSNSRSEMNVSTLELGDSALYLCASSRVEGFNEQFFGPGTRLTVL.

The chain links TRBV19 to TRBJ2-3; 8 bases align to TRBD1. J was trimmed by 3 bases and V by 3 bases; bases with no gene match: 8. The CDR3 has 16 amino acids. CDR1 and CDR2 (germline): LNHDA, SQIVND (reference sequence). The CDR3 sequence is CASSIDRGIGTDTQYF. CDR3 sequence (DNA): TGTGCCAGTAGTATCGACAGGGGAATAGGTACAGATACGCAGTATTTT.

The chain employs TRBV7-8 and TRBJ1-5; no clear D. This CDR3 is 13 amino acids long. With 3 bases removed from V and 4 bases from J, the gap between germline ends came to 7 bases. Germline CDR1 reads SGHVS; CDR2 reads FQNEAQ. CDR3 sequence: CASSLAQNQPQHF. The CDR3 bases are TGTGCCAGCAGCTTGGCACAAAATCAGCCCCAGCATTTT. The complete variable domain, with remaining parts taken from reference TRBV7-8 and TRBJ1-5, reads GAGVSQSPRYKVAKRGQDVALRCDPISGHVSLFWYQQALGQGPEFLTYFQNEAQLDKSGLPSDRFFAERPEGSVSTLKIQRTQQEDSAVYLCASSLAQNQPQHFGDGTRLSIL.

CDR3 amino acids: CASSTSGGLAETQYF. CDR3 DNA sequence: TGTGCCAGCAGCACTAGCGGGGGACTAGCGGAGACCCAGTACTTC. The V call is TRBV9, the J call TRBJ2-5; 11 nucleotides align to TRBD2. The J segment lost 5 bases and the V segment lost 4 bases, leaving 7 bases of the junction unmatched. The CDR3 has 15 residues. Germline assignment: CDR1 SGDLS and CDR2 YYNGEE.

CDR3 amino acids: CASRGQVYGYTF. CDR3 DNA: TGTGCCAGCCGGGGACAGGTCTATGGCTACACCTTC. The chain joins TRBV7-9 to TRBJ1-2; 8 bases agree with TRBD1. V lost 8 bases and J lost 4; bases outside the gene matches: 3. CDR1 is SEHNR, CDR2 FQNEAQ, per germline (reference sequence). The CDR3 totals 12 residues.

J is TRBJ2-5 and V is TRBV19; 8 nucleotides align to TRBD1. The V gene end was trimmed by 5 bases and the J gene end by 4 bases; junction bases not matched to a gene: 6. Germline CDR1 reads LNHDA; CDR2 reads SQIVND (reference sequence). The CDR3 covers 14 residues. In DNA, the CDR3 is TGTGCCAGTAGTCCAGGGGGCGCCGTAGAGACCCAGTACTTC. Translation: CASSPGGAVETQYF.

The CDR3 protein is CASSPPSGPSGTQYF. CDR3 sequence (DNA): TGTGCCAGCTCACCTCCTAGCGGCCCATCTGGGACCCAGTACTTC. This chain links TRBV18 with TRBJ2-5; TRBD2 aligns across 7 bases. CDR1 and CDR2 (germline): KGHSH, LQKENI. The CDR3 contains 15 residues. V lost 3 bases, J lost 7 bases, and 11 bases stayed unmatched. The complete variable domain, with remaining parts taken from reference TRBV18 and TRBJ2-5, reads NAGVMQNPRHLVRRRGQEARLRCSPMKGHSHVYWYRQLPEEGLKFMVYLQKENIIDESGMPKERFSAEFPKEGPSILRIQQVVRGDSAAYFCASSPPSGPSGTQYFGPGTRLLVL.

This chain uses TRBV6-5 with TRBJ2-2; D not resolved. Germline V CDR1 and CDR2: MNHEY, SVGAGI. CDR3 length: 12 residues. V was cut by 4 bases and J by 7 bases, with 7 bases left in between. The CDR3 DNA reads TGTGCCAGCAGTTCCCTTAGCGGGGAGCTGTTTTTT. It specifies CASSSLSGELFF.

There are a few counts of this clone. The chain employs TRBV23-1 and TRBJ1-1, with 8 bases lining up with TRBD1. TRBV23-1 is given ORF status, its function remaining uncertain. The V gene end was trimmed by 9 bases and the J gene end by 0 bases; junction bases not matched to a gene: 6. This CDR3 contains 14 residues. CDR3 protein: CARRTGTLNTEAFF. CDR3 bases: TGCGCCAGACGGACAGGGACTTTGAACACTGAAGCTTTCTTT.

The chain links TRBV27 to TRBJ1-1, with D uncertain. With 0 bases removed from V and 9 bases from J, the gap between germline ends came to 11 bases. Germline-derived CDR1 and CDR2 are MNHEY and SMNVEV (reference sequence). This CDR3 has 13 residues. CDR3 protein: CASSLSNQVQAFF. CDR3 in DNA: TGTGCCAGCAGTTTATCGAACCAGGTTCAAGCTTTCTTT.